This is a list of T cell receptor beta chains from one sample in a study of cytomegalovirus exposure and HLA in healthy donors. The table came from immunoSEQ multiplex PCR; TCRdb's copy has only in-frame clones and leaves some out. The sample yields more than 85,000 clones, less than 95% seen once. The source material was PBMCs. The source of these receptors is a young woman in good health and CMV-seronegative. Each CDR3 is given with its conserved first and last residue. A D gene is named only where the DNA matches it firmly. The size of a clone is reported for some rows only, either as once, few or many, or as a class for expanded clones.

once,TRBV7-6,12,-,TRBJ2-5,TGTGCCAGCAGTCGGACTTCCGAGACCCAGTACTTC,CASSRTSETQYF
-,TRBV25-1,14,-,TRBJ2-7,TGTGCCAGCAGTGAATCAGCGGAGCGCTACGAGCAGTACTTC,CASSESAERYEQYF
-,TRBV19,14,-,TRBJ1-1,TGTGCCAGTACAACTGGACGGGGGAACACTGAAGCTTTCTTT,CASTTGRGNTEAFF
-,TRBV6-1,15,-,TRBJ2-3,TGTGCCAGCAGTGTAGAGGGCAGAGGCACAGATACGCAGTATTTT,CASSVEGRGTDTQYF
-,TRBV5-1,18,TRBD2,TRBJ2-1,TGCGCCAGCAGCTTGGAAGTACTAGCGGGAGGCTCCTACAATGAGCAGTTCTTC,CASSLEVLAGGSYNEQFF
-,TRBV19,13,-,TRBJ2-2,TGTGCCAGTACCCGGGTAGGCACCGGGGAGCTGTTTTTT,CASTRVGTGELFF
-,TRBV7-9,15,-,TRBJ2-7,TGTGCCAGCGGGCCTGGAGGGGGCAGCTCCTACGAGCAGTACTTC,CASGPGGGSSYEQYF
-,TRBV25-1,14,-,TRBJ1-2,TGTGCCAGTTCCGTCGCAGAGCGATATTATGGCTACACCTTC,CASSVAERYYGYTF
-,TRBV7-9,14,TRBD2,TRBJ2-5,TGTGCCAGCAGCTTAGCGGGACTAGCGGAGACCCAGTACTTC,CASSLAGLAETQYF
-,TRBV27,13,-,TRBJ2-2,TGTGCCAGCAGCGGACAGAACACCGGGGAGCTGTTTTTT,CASSGQNTGELFF
-,TRBV4-3,16,TRBD1,TRBJ1-2,TGCGCCAGCAGTCCCATCGGACAGGGGGTTACAGAGGGCTACACCTTC,CASSPIGQGVTEGYTF
once,TRBV6-5,12,-,TRBJ2-1,TGTGCCAGCAAAGGACTGGATCGTGAGCAGTTCTTC,CASKGLDREQFF
-,TRBV5-6,12,-,TRBJ1-1,TGTGCCAGCAGCGGAGGGATCACTGAAGCTTTCTTT,CASSGGITEAFF
-,TRBV19,15,TRBD1,TRBJ1-5,TGTGCCAGTAGCCTAACAGGGGCTGGCAATCAGCCCCAGCATTTT,CASSLTGAGNQPQHF
-,TRBV27,12,-,TRBJ1-2,TGTGCCAGCAGTTTACAGTACTATGGCTACACCTTC,CASSLQYYGYTF
-,TRBV15,11,-,TRBJ2-5,TGTGCCACCAGCAGGAGAGAGACCCAGTACTTC,CATSRRETQYF
-,TRBV10-1,14,-,TRBJ2-3,TGCGCCAGCAGTGAGTCTTCCCAGGTGAATACGCAGTATTTT,CASSESSQVNTQYF
-,TRBV9,13,-,TRBJ2-2,TGTGCGAGCGGGCGGGGAGACACCGGGGAGCTGTTTTTT,CASGRGDTGELFF
-,TRBV6-6,13,TRBD2,TRBJ2-1,TGTGCCAGTAAGCGGGGGGTATACAATGAGCAGTTCTTC,CASKRGVYNEQFF
-,TRBV5-1,18,TRBD1,TRBJ1-4,TGCGCCAGCAGCTTGGATTGGGGCCAGACAGGGGATTTTGGAAAACTGTTTTTT,CASSLDWGQTGDFGKLFF
-,TRBV4-1,12,-,TRBJ1-2,TGCGCCAGCAGGAGCGGGACCTATGGCTACACCTTC,CASRSGTYGYTF
-,TRBV7-9,15,-,TRBJ1-1,TGTGCCAGCAGCCTAGGGGGGGGACTGAACACTGAAGCTTTCTTT,CASSLGGGLNTEAFF
-,TRBV5-5,13,TRBD1,TRBJ1-2,TGTGCCAGCAGCTTTGGGACAGCGAATGGCTACACCTTC,CASSFGTANGYTF
-,TRBV13,13,-,TRBJ2-2,TGTGCCAGCAGCTTCCGACAGCGCGGGGAGCTGTTTTTT,CASSFRQRGELFF
-,TRBV5-1,12,-,TRBJ2-1,TGCGCCAGCAGCTTACGGGACAATGAGCAGTTCTTC,CASSLRDNEQFF
-,TRBV6-4,14,TRBD1,TRBJ2-3,TGTGCCAGCAGTGACGGGCAGGGGGCAGATACGCAGTATTTT,CASSDGQGADTQYF
-,TRBV27,17,TRBD1,TRBJ1-2,TGTGCCAGCAGTTTATGGGGGACAGGGGGCGCGAACTATGGCTACACCTTC,CASSLWGTGGANYGYTF
-,TRBV2,14,-,TRBJ2-2,TGTGCCAGCAGTGTATCACTTAACACCGGGGAGCTGTTTTTT,CASSVSLNTGELFF
-,TRBV5-6,14,TRBD1,TRBJ1-1,TGTGCCAGCAGGGAGACAGGGGAGAGCACTGAAGCTTTCTTT,CASRETGESTEAFF
-,TRBV6-6,15,TRBD1,TRBJ1-1,TGTGCCAGCAGTACCAGACAGGGGCTGAACACTGAAGCTTTCTTT,CASSTRQGLNTEAFF
-,TRBV7-8,13,-,TRBJ1-3,TGTGCCAGCAGCCCGTCCAATGGGGGGTCGGGTCATTTT,CASSPSNGGSGHF
-,TRBV5-6,13,-,TRBJ2-7,TGTGCCAGCAGCTTTGGCGGGACCTACGAGCAGTACTTC,CASSFGGTYEQYF
-,TRBV10-3,13,-,TRBJ1-2,TGTGCCATCAGTGATGAAAGGAGCTATGGCTACACCTTC,CAISDERSYGYTF
few,TRBV6-1,14,-,TRBJ2-3,TGTGCCAGCAGGTCTCTGACAGCCACAGATACGCAGTATTTT,CASRSLTATDTQYF
-,TRBV9,15,-,TRBJ1-5,TGTGCCAGCAGCGTAGACGGGGGGGCTAGTCAGCCCCAGCATTTT,CASSVDGGASQPQHF
-,TRBV11-2,11,-,TRBJ1-1,TGTGCCAGCAGCCAAACAGCTGAAGCTTTCTTT,CASSQTAEAFF
few,TRBV6-4,14,-,TRBJ2-1,TGTGCCAGCAGTGACGACAGGGGAGCGGGGGAGCAGTTCTTC,CASSDDRGAGEQFF
-,TRBV2,15,TRBD2,TRBJ2-3,TGTGCCAGCAGTCCTGGACTAGCAGCTACAGATACGCAGTATTTT,CASSPGLAATDTQYF
-,TRBV5-6,18,TRBD2,TRBJ2-7,TGTGCCAGCAGCTTCGAATCGGTCGTCACTAGCGGATCCTACGAGCAGTACTTC,CASSFESVVTSGSYEQYF
-,TRBV18,16,TRBD2,TRBJ2-7,TGTGCCAGCTCACCCTCCGGGACTAGCGTTTCCTACGAGCAGTACTTC,CASSPSGTSVSYEQYF
-,TRBV7-3,15,-,TRBJ2-2,TGTGCCAGCAGCCCCGGCAGGCGTTACACCGGGGAGCTGTTTTTT,CASSPGRRYTGELFF
-,TRBV6-5,12,-,TRBJ2-1,TGTGCCAGCAGCCCCAACTACAATGAGCAGTTCTTC,CASSPNYNEQFF
-,TRBV9,19,-,TRBJ1-1,TGTGCCAGCAGCGTATCAAAGGGAAAGGGGCCGGGGGTGAACACTGAAGCTTTCTTT,CASSVSKGKGPGVNTEAFF
-,TRBV29-1,17,-,TRBJ2-7,TGCAGCGTTGAACAACATAGCGGGACAGGGTTTTTGTACGAGCAGTACTTC,CSVEQHSGTGFLYEQYF
-,TRBV9,14,-,TRBJ2-5,TGTGCCAGCAGCGGAGACAGTTTTGGAGAGACCCAGTACTTC,CASSGDSFGETQYF
-,TRBV27,13,TRBD1,TRBJ2-7,TGTGCCAGCGCCGGGACAGGCCTGTGGGAGCAGTACTTC,CASAGTGLWEQYF
-,TRBV10-3,13,-,TRBJ1-1,TGTGCCATCCATGGGCAGGGAGGGACTGAAGCTTTCTTT,CAIHGQGGTEAFF
-,TRBV5-1,13,-,TRBJ1-2,TGCGCCAGCAGCTTGCAGGGCAACTATGGCTACACCTTC,CASSLQGNYGYTF
-,TRBV12-2,14,-,TRBJ2-7,TGTGCAAGTCGCCCCCAGCGGGAGGCCTACGAGCAGTACTTC,CASRPQREAYEQYF